These T cell receptor beta chains were read from a single sample in a study of blood T cell repertoires in COVID-19. TCRdb's table, derived via immunoSEQ multiplex PCR, lists solely in-frame clones and lacks some. The data hold 200,000 to 250,000 clones, with 85% observed a single time. Input material: peripheral blood. The receptors were gathered from a woman between 65 and 79 years old with COVID-19, enrolled during active disease. Both conserved end residues are part of each CDR3. The order of the fields is D gene, clone size, V gene, J gene, CDR3 protein, CDR3 DNA. D genes are given only for firm matches. Clone size is given for some rows only: seen once, a few or many times, or a class if the clone is expanded.

TRBD1	NA	TRBV6-1	TRBJ1-1	CASSDATGGHTEAFF	TGTGCCAGCAGTGATGCGACAGGGGGGCACACTGAAGCTTTCTTT
TRBD1	NA	TRBV7-9	TRBJ1-2	CASTKTGGGDGYTF	TGTGCCAGCACCAAGACAGGGGGCGGGGATGGCTACACCTTC
TRBD1	NA	TRBV12-3/TRBV12-4	TRBJ2-1	CASSRDRINEQFF	TGTGCCAGCAGTAGGGACAGAATTAATGAGCAGTTCTTC
TRBD1	NA	TRBV6-1	TRBJ1-5	CASSEPRGQSHQPQHF	TGTGCCAGCAGTGAGCCCAGGGGACAGTCTCATCAGCCCCAGCATTTT
TRBD2	NA	TRBV7-2	TRBJ2-1	CASSPGGGRTYNEQFF	TGTGCCAGCAGCCCTGGGGGGGGGAGAACCTACAATGAGCAGTTCTTC
NA	many	TRBV5-1	TRBJ1-1	CASSLSSEGRQPNTEAFF	TGCGCCAGCAGCCTATCCTCGGAGGGGCGTCAACCGAACACTGAAGCTTTCTTT
TRBD1	NA	TRBV28	TRBJ1-4	CASSPPSGGREKLFF	TGTGCCAGCAGTCCCCCGTCAGGGGGCCGAGAAAAACTGTTTTTT
NA	NA	TRBV28	TRBJ1-5	CASSLLGGDNQPQHF	TGTGCCAGCAGTTTACTCGGGGGGGACAATCAGCCCCAGCATTTT
NA	NA	TRBV14	TRBJ2-3	CASSLHRTSWSTDTQYF	TGTGCCAGCAGCCTCCATCGGACAAGCTGGAGCACAGATACGCAGTATTTT
NA	NA	TRBV18	TRBJ1-2	CASSRSGGGGDGYTF	TGTGCCAGCTCCAGATCGGGGGGCGGAGGTGATGGCTACACCTTC
TRBD1	NA	TRBV6-5	TRBJ1-3	CASSSGQGRGNTIYF	TGTGCCAGCAGTTCTGGACAGGGGAGGGGAAACACCATATATTTT
NA	NA	TRBV5-1	TRBJ2-1	CASSSRTTYNEQFF	TGCGCCAGCAGCTCAAGGACTACCTACAATGAGCAGTTCTTC
NA	NA	TRBV15	TRBJ2-1	CATSRRGGGGEQFF	TGTGCCACCAGCAGACGTGGAGGGGGGGGTGAGCAGTTCTTC
NA	NA	TRBV6-5	TRBJ2-7	CASSYSLQTSSYEQYF	TGTGCCAGCAGTTACTCTCTACAGACTAGCTCCTACGAGCAGTACTTC
TRBD2	NA	TRBV2	TRBJ2-1	CASRQLAGGSYNEQFF	TGTGCCAGCAGGCAACTAGCGGGAGGATCCTACAATGAGCAGTTCTTC
NA	NA	TRBV9	TRBJ2-2	CASSVDLQGTGELFF	TGTGCCAGCAGCGTAGATCTACAGGGCACCGGGGAGCTGTTTTTT
NA	NA	TRBV21-1	TRBJ1-1	CASSKKAAREAFF	TGTGCCAGCAGCAAAAAGGCGGCCCGGGAAGCTTTCTTT
NA	NA	TRBV28	TRBJ1-1	CASSWAANTEAFF	TGTGCCAGCAGTTGGGCAGCTAACACTGAAGCTTTCTTT
TRBD1	NA	TRBV4-1	TRBJ1-4	CASSQLPGQGYEKLFF	TGCGCCAGCAGCCAACTCCCGGGACAGGGTTATGAAAAACTGTTTTTT
TRBD2	NA	TRBV18	TRBJ2-7	CASSTGGSSYEQYF	TGTGCCAGCTCTACGGGCGGGAGCTCCTACGAGCAGTACTTC
NA	NA	TRBV11-3	TRBJ2-1	CASSLDSNEQFF	TGTGCCAGCAGCTTAGACAGCAATGAGCAGTTCTTC
NA	NA	TRBV2	TRBJ1-2	CASGTGGPPPYGYTF	TGTGCCAGCGGGACGGGGGGGCCACCTCCCTATGGCTACACCTTC
NA	NA	TRBV7-9	TRBJ2-7	CASSLEGVRGSEQYF	TGTGCCAGCAGCTTAGAAGGGGTCAGGGGAAGCGAGCAGTACTTC
NA	NA	TRBV4-3	TRBJ1-6	CASSQEVESSYNSPLHF	TGCGCCAGCAGCCAAGAGGTAGAGAGCTCCTATAATTCACCCCTCCACTTT
NA	NA	TRBV7-8	TRBJ2-1	CASSFGGGGRYNEQFF	TGTGCCAGCAGCTTTGGGGGAGGGGGGCGATACAATGAGCAGTTCTTC